These 22 T cell receptor beta chains share one sample of origin, sequenced in a study of cytomegalovirus exposure and HLA in healthy donors (TCRdb year 2017). The library was made by the immunoSEQ multiplex PCR assay. The multiplex PCR relied on a mix of 60 forward primers for TCR Vbeta segments and 13 reverse primers for TCR Jbeta segments. TCRdb's version of the immuneACCESS table is confined to in-frame rearrangements and falls short of the full clone set. An unresolved V gene accounts for under half of the shortfall where checked; the remainder is of unknown origin. The sample data list 150,000 to 160,000 clones, and about four fifths of these were observed just once. The ten top clones hold less than 10% of the sample. Sequencing was carried out using PBMCs. The source is a man in his thirties or forties in good health and CMV-seropositive.

The chain uses TRBV2 and TRBJ2-7; 11 nucleotides match TRBD1. In germline, CDR1 is SNHLY, CDR2 FYNNEI. J lost 4 bases, V lost 3 bases, and 2 bases had no gene match. The CDR3 has 14 residues. The CDR3 sequence: CASSDGQGAYEQYF. CDR3 sequence (DNA): TGTGCCAGCAGTGACGGACAGGGGGCTTACGAGCAGTACTTC. Complete variable domain (other parts from reference TRBV2 and TRBJ2-7): EPEVTQTPSHQVTQMGQEVILRCVPISNHLYFYWYRQILGQKVEFLVSFYNNEISEKSEIFDDQFSVERPDGSNFTLKIRSTKLEDSAMYFCASSDGQGAYEQYFGPGTRLTVT.

The DNA of the CDR3 is TGTGCCAGCAGTGAATTGACAGGGGCCGGAAACACCATATATTTT. Amino acid sequence: CASSELTGAGNTIYF. The chain recombines TRBV6-1 with TRBJ1-3; 8 bases match TRBD1. The CDR3 sequence is 15 residues long. Germline trimming cut 2 bases from V and 4 bases from J; bases unmatched to any gene: 4. Germline V gives CDR1 MNHNS, CDR2 SASEGT.

The chain couples TRBV9 to TRBJ1-1, with 9 bases fitting TRBD1. Trimming took 5 bases from V and 2 from J; bases not matched to a gene: 7. The germline gives CDR1 SGDLS, CDR2 YYNGEE. The CDR3 length is 15 residues. Written as DNA, the CDR3 is TGTGCCAGCAGTGGGACAGGGAGGGCAAACACTGAAGCTTTCTTT. It is translated as CASSGTGRANTEAFF. The full variable domain, with the rest looked up from reference TRBV9 and TRBJ1-1, is DSGVTQTPKHLITATGQRVTLRCSPRSGDLSVYWYQQSLDQGLQFLIQYYNGEERAKGNILERFSAQQFPDLHSELNLSSLELGDSALYFCASSGTGRANTEAFFGQGTRLTVV.

J is TRBJ2-2 and V is TRBV6-5; a weak D match, TRBD2 (6 bases). V was cut by 1 base and J by 0 bases, with 9 bases left in between. Germline V CDR1 and CDR2: MNHEY, SVGAGI. CDR3 length: 16 residues. For the CDR3, the DNA is TGTGCCAGCAGTTACTGGGGGAGGTCGAACACCGGGGAGCTGTTTTTT. Protein sequence: CASSYWGRSNTGELFF.

V usage is TRBV7-9 and J usage is TRBJ1-2; perhaps TRBD1 as D (6 bases). Germline CDR1 SEHNR, CDR2 FQNEAQ (reference sequence). Trimming took off 6 bases at V and 5 bases at J, with 22 bases between the two ends. The CDR3 sequence is 16 residues long. DNA of the CDR3: TGTGCCAGCAGTCCGTCCATGGGGGCGTCGAGGTATGGCTACACCTTC. Protein: CASSPSMGASRYGYTF. Full variable domain (remainder filled in from reference TRBV7-9 and TRBJ1-2): DTGVSQNPRHKITKRGQNVTFRCDPISEHNRLYWYRQTLGQGPEFLTYFQNEAQLEKSRLLSDRFSAERPKGSFSTLEIQRTEQGDSAMYLCASSPSMGASRYGYTFGSGTRLTVV.

The chain couples TRBV27 to TRBJ1-2; 9 nucleotides line up with TRBD1. Germline CDR1 is MNHEY and CDR2 is SMNVEV (reference sequence). There are 16 residues in the CDR3. J was trimmed by 2 bases and V by 3 bases; bases with no gene match: 7. The CDR3 DNA sequence: TGTGCCAGCAGTTTCACACAGGGGGCAAGGAACTATGGCTACACCTTC. Residues: CASSFTQGARNYGYTF.

This clone was found once. The chain is built from TRBV19 and TRBJ1-5; 7 bases match TRBD1. CDR3 length: 14 amino acids. J gave up 3 bases and V 7 bases, and 6 bases lay outside the gene matches. The V gene's germline CDR1 is LNHDA and CDR2 SQIVND (reference sequence). The DNA of the CDR3 is TGTGCCAGTACCCTACAGGGGTCCAATCAGCCCCAGCATTTT. Protein sequence: CASTLQGSNQPQHF.

This clone was seen a single time. This chain links TRBV2 with TRBJ2-3; 10 positions match TRBD2. V lost 2 bases and J lost 2; bases outside the gene matches: 1. The CDR3 loop spans 15 amino acids. CDR1 and CDR2 from the germline V gene are SNHLY and FYNNEI. CDR3 loop: CASSETSGATDTQYF. The DNA for the CDR3 is TGTGCCAGCAGTGAAACTAGCGGGGCCACAGATACGCAGTATTTT.

This rearrangement joins TRBV29-1 to TRBJ2-7; D is perhaps TRBD1 (7 bases). V gave up 3 bases and J gave up 6 bases, with 15 bases separating them. This CDR3 has 13 residues. Germline V CDR1 and CDR2: SQVTM, ANQGSEA. CDR3 in amino acids: CSVERAGGSEQYF. For the CDR3, the DNA is TGCAGCGTTGAGCGGGCAGGGGGGTCCGAGCAGTACTTC.

This clone was counted a few times. J is TRBJ1-1 and V is TRBV30, with D tentatively TRBD1 (5 bases). The V end lost 3 bases, the J end lost 1 base, and 9 bases lay between the germline ends. Germline V gives CDR1 GTSNPN, CDR2 SVGIG (reference sequence). The CDR3 is made up of 13 amino acids. The CDR3 region is CAWRAQGNTEAFF. The DNA of the CDR3 is TGTGCCTGGAGAGCTCAGGGGAACACTGAAGCTTTCTTT.

CDR3: CASSHPANRGNTIYF. As DNA, the CDR3 is TGTGCCAGCAGCCACCCCGCCAACCGGGGAAACACCATATATTTT. V usage is TRBV4-2 and J usage is TRBJ1-3; D unresolved. The CDR3 is 15 residues long. The germline V gene encodes CDR1 LGHNA and CDR2 YNFKEQ. V was pared by 3 bases and J by 4 bases, with 13 bases between.

This clone was detected only a few times. The gene calls are TRBV11-1 and TRBJ1-6, with a possible D match to TRBD1 (5 bases). V was clipped by 5 bases and J by 8 bases, with 13 bases between them. The CDR3 runs 14 residues. Germline V gene sequence: CDR1 SGHAT, CDR2 FQDESV (reference sequence). CDR3 sequence (DNA): TGTGCCAGCAGCCGACGGGGGAAGGATTCACCCCTCCACTTT. This translates into CASSRRGKDSPLHF.

J is TRBJ2-7 and V is TRBV7-3; perhaps TRBD1 as D (5 bases). The germline gives CDR1 SGHTA, CDR2 FQGTGA. This CDR3 has 15 amino acids. V lost 1 base to trimming and J lost 2 bases, with 12 bases between them. CDR3 protein: CASSLNGLGAYEQYF. In nucleotides, the CDR3 is TGTGCCAGCAGCTTAAACGGTCTAGGGGCCTACGAGCAGTACTTC.

The CDR3 loop reads CASSRGRLNTEAFF. The CDR3, as DNA: TGCGCCAGCAGCCGTGGCAGATTGAACACTGAAGCTTTCTTT. The V gene is TRBV4-3, the J gene TRBJ1-1; D gene uncertain. CDR3 length equals 14 residues. Germline V lookup: CDR1 LGHNA, CDR2 YSLEER. Trimming took 4 bases from V and 0 from J, leaving 9 bases between them.

The J gene is TRBJ2-7, the V gene TRBV19; weak D call: TRBD1 (6 bases). The ends were cut back, 6 bases at V and 0 bases at J, with 12 bases in the middle. Germline V lookup: CDR1 LNHDA, CDR2 SQIVND (reference sequence). This CDR3 has 14 amino acids. This CDR3 is CASRRDMSSYEQYF. The CDR3 DNA follows: TGTGCCAGTAGGAGGGACATGAGCTCCTACGAGCAGTACTTC.

The chain has TRBV25-1 and TRBJ1-2; no clear D. Germline loops: CDR1 MGHDK, CDR2 SYGVNS. Trimming shortened V by 6 bases and J by 6 bases, and 17 bases separated the two germline ends. This CDR3 spans 14 amino acids. This CDR3 is CASSPWAQGNGYTF. CDR3 DNA sequence: TGTGCCAGCAGCCCTTGGGCCCAAGGTAATGGCTACACCTTC.

This rearrangement joins TRBV5-6 to TRBJ1-6; 7 bases are shared with TRBD1. J gave up 5 bases and V 4 bases, and 3 bases lay outside the gene matches. The CDR3 runs 14 residues. Germline V lookup: CDR1 SGHDT, CDR2 YYEEEE. The CDR3 loop reads CASSQGQDNSPLHF. For the CDR3, the DNA is TGTGCCAGCAGCCAAGGACAGGATAATTCACCCCTCCACTTT.

This clone has more than one count but fewer than ten. The genes are TRBV20-1 and TRBJ2-4, with TRBD1 matching over 7 bases. There are 11 residues in the CDR3. Germline-derived CDR1 and CDR2 are DFQATT and SNEGSKA (reference sequence). The trim removed 5 bases at V and 6 bases at J, leaving 1 base unmatched. CDR3 sequence reads: CSARQGNIQYF. Written as DNA, the CDR3 is TGCAGTGCTCGACAGGGAAACATTCAGTACTTC.

The chain has TRBV7-3 and TRBJ2-6; 7 bases agree with TRBD2. From germline, CDR1 is SGHTA and CDR2 FQGTGA. The CDR3 runs 14 residues. The J segment lost 7 bases and the V segment lost 5 bases, leaving 5 bases of the junction unmatched. CDR3 region: CASSGGVGANVLTF. The CDR3 nucleotides read TGTGCCAGCAGCGGGGGGGTCGGTGCCAACGTCCTGACTTTC.

V and J are TRBV9 and TRBJ2-1; TRBD2 agrees at 9 bases. The CDR3 has 15 residues. Germline CDR1 and CDR2: SGDLS and YYNGEE. Germline trimming cut 0 bases from V and 4 bases from J; bases unmatched to any gene: 2. The CDR3 region has the DNA TGTGCCAGCAGCGTAGCAGCGGGGGGATACAATGAGCAGTTCTTC. As protein: CASSVAAGGYNEQFF.

V and J are TRBV6-5 and TRBJ2-1; tentatively, D is TRBD1 (6 bases). This CDR3 comprises 12 residues. With 5 bases removed from V and 13 bases from J, the gap between germline ends came to 15 bases. Germline CDR1 MNHEY, CDR2 SVGAGI. As DNA, the CDR3 is TGTGCCAGCAGTCGCTTACAGGGACCCCAGTTCTTC. This translates into CASSRLQGPQFF.

This clone was seen only a few times. The chain employs TRBV18 and TRBJ2-3, with 9 bases that match TRBD1. V was clipped by 2 bases and J by 2 bases; unmatched bases: 2. The CDR3 has 15 residues. Germline V CDR1 and CDR2: KGHSH, LQKENI. In DNA form, the CDR3 reads TGTGCCAGCTCACCAGTACAGGGGGCCACAGATACGCAGTATTTT. It yields the protein CASSPVQGATDTQYF. Using reference TRBV18 and TRBJ2-3 for the parts outside the CDR3, the full variable domain is NAGVMQNPRHLVRRRGQEARLRCSPMKGHSHVYWYRQLPEEGLKFMVYLQKENIIDESGMPKERFSAEFPKEGPSILRIQQVVRGDSAAYFCASSPVQGATDTQYFGPGTRLTVL.